This T cell receptor beta chain stems from a study of blood T cells in healthy people across ages (dated by TCRdb to between 2015 and 2016). For the wider study: Template switching captured roughly one uniquely barcoded TCR beta cDNA molecule per two T cells in model experiments. The donors were split into four age groups: young (average about 16 years), middle-aged (over 35), aged (62) and long-lived (roughly 80). The study analyzed two additional independent replicas of 1 million unique cDNA reads from the same blood draw for two donors, one aged 18 to 30 and one aged 80 or older. To track age-related changes in TCR beta repertoire diversity, the study relied on deep sequencing normalized with unique cDNA molecular identifiers. Results and caveats for the whole study, not just this receptor: Because donor CMV infection status was unknown, age-related changes in expanded clonotypes were potentially confounded. There was a strong correlation between observed TCR beta diversity and the percentage of naive T cells measured by flow cytometry. Compared with the aged group, the long-lived group had more naive CD4+ T cells, fewer expanded clones and increased TCR diversity, a pattern suggesting age selection. Estimates of total diversity based on one million sequenced T cells were considered lower bounds and underestimates. Because profiling used bulk unsorted PBMCs, naive and antigen-experienced compartments could not be compared conclusively. Observed TCR beta diversity per million T cells fell roughly linearly with age, and a significant reduction was already apparent by age approximately 41.

Donors were approximately 42 systemically healthy Caucasian individuals from Russia aged 6 to 90 years. Each donor gave ten milliliters of peripheral blood, drawn into EDTA-treated Vacutainer tubes. Ficoll-Paque density-gradient centrifugation was used to isolate PBMCs, with at least 7 million obtained per sample. Total RNA was extracted from PBMCs with Trizol reagent, with at least 6 micrograms obtained per sample. The percentages of naive CD45RAhigh/CD27high T cells were determined by flow cytometry on a PBMC aliquot from every donor. On this clonotype itself: This clone's antigen is unknown. Per-nucleotide qualities are absent, and no much larger clonotype sits a single base away.

Receptor amplification or capture employed 5' RACE. The listed sequencing device is Illumina HiSeq 2500. A second 7 to 11 cycle PCR used a sample-barcoded 5' primer and a J-beta primer mix. A template-switch 5' adaptor carrying 12 random nucleotides introduced a unique molecular identifier onto each TCR beta cDNA molecule. Each sample yielded at least 3 million CDR3-containing paired-end reads. All of the RNA was converted into first-strand cDNA using the Mint cDNA synthesis kit, with a TRBC-specific oligonucleotide serving as the primer. All cDNA was treated with uracil-DNA glycosylase and then went through a first 18-cycle PCR with the universal primers M1SS and BC2_uni_R. Under the source paper's analysis protocol: Each sample was normalized by randomly selecting 1 million high-quality reads, each carrying a distinct molecular identifier. Reads with shared molecular identifiers were discarded instead of being binned into consensus sequences. CDR3 identification, clonotype clustering and error correction used MiTCR with a Q25 quality threshold and the strictest error-elimination algorithm. Lower-bound total TCR beta diversity was estimated with a nonparametric unseen species model using Euler transformation. The public reads were quality trimmed at Q25 with fastp and then assembled into clones with MiXCR by TCRdb, keeping productive beta chains. Every distinct CDR3 protein forms one entry, paired with its most common genes and DNA. The V and J calls and clone size come from TCRdb's table, not from the authors' own analysis. Recorded for this sample are more than 1,000,000 distinct CDR3 sequences; under 30% of them occurred a single time. Approximately 0.79% of the sample comes from the top ten.

The CDR1 and CDR2 encoded by the germline V gene are MGHRA and YSYEKL. The CDR3 goes from the cysteine to the phenylalanine over 16 residues. Of the read, only the CDR3 DNA is kept; its 48 bases are in frame from base 1. V loses 4 bases of germline sequence and J loses 0 bases, and the interval between the two ends is 12 bases. This sample also belongs to another study, concerning T cells of mothers and their children. As the second publication notes: Donors were nine systemically healthy Caucasian individuals: three mothers and their six children. cDNA synthesis consumed the entire amount of extracted RNA, loaded at around 1.5 ug RNA in each 15 ul reaction. In the second PCR, the M1S primer introduced both the sample barcodes and 2-4 random nucleotides. Over 9 million TCR beta CDR3 reads came from each mother, compared with around 3 million reads from each child. TCR recombination output is similarly shaped by thymic selection in related and unrelated pairs, with a minor effect exerted by inherited differences. Normalized repertoire overlap in related mother-child pairs was always slightly higher than in unrelated mother-child pairs, but the difference was never significant. Persistent microchimeric T cell clones were not detected, at a sensitivity of approximately 93 clones per million clonotypes. In the study, deep NGS was used to compare the TCR beta repertoires of mothers and children, and features distinguishing related mother-child pairs from unrelated individuals were sought. The mean age was about 38 +/- 4 years for the mothers and about 12 +/- 4 years for the children. After adapters were ligated using NEBNext reagents, the libraries underwent 100+100 nt paired-end sequencing on an Illumina HiSeq 2000. To prevent cross-contamination, the mother and child libraries were prepared one month apart and sequenced in separate runs. For each donor, somewhere between about 450,000 and 2,100,000 distinct TCR beta clonotypes were identified. Naive TCR beta clonotypes were estimated from low-frequency clonotypes matched to each donor's FACS-determined naive share, without sorting.

The receptor comes from a girl between 2 and 10 years old in good health. The chain employs TRBV4-1 and TRBJ2-2; no D gene is confidently identified. Material for sequencing was blood. The CDR3 region: CASSPIDEPNTGELFF. The base sequence is TGCGCCAGCAGCCCGATAGACGAACCGAACACCGGGGAGCTGTTTTTT.